This T cell receptor beta chain was documented in a study of blood T cells in healthy people across ages. This clonotype was seen ten or more times. Its antigen is not identified. The CDR3 totals 17 residues. Germline CDR1 reads MNHEY; CDR2 reads SMNVEV (reference sequence). V was cut by 5 bases and J by 0 bases, with 14 bases left in between. Whole-study findings and limits: Possibly, changes in expanded clonotypes were confounded because donor CMV status was unknown. More naive CD4+ cells and higher diversity marked long-lived donors relative to aged donors.

All donors came from Russia, were Caucasian and healthy, and spanned ages roughly 6 to 95. For the second PCR, which ran for roughly 7 to 11 cycles, a sample-barcoded 5' primer and a J-beta primer mix were used. Each CDR3 protein gets one entry after TCRdb re-called the 5' RACE reads with MiXCR. The sample yields 1.5 million to 2 million distinct CDR3 sequences, 25% to 30% seen once. The receptor was isolated from a woman aged 25 to 45 in good health. The genes are TRBV27 and TRBJ2-6, with no clear D. Sequencing was performed on blood. The CDR3 DNA sequence: TGTGCCAGCAGTATCGGTGGCAGCCCCTCTGGGGCCAACGTCCTGACTTTC. Its translation: CASSIGGSPSGANVLTF.